This is a list of T cell receptor beta chains from one sample in a study of Ad26.COV2.S vaccination and SARS-CoV-2 variants. Sequencing used immunoSEQ multiplex PCR; TCRdb keeps in-frame clones, though not all of them. This sample carries fewer than 600,000 clones, 80% to 90% of them seen once, and the ten largest clones take roughly 1.7%. The starting material was peripheral blood, obtained in a trial of Ad26.COV2.S vaccine versus placebo. The receptors stem from a person aged 18-60 years who received the Ad26.COV2.S COVID-19 vaccine or a placebo. CDR3s include the opening cysteine and the closing phenylalanine or tryptophan.

cdr3_aa,j_call,v_call
CASKYYEQYF,TRBJ2-7,TRBV2
CASGTGRDNQPQHF,TRBJ1-5,TRBV19
CASSQSPGSSGANVLTF,TRBJ2-6,TRBV23-1
CASSEVRTGLGYGYTF,TRBJ1-2,TRBV2
CASSEALRRQANEQFF,TRBJ2-1,TRBV2
CAISVGSRGYYEQYF,TRBJ2-7,TRBV10-3
CASSSHPRGNTGELFF,TRBJ2-2,TRBV7-7
CASSPQDTSGNTIYF,TRBJ1-3,TRBV18
CASSQVSGLSPLHF,TRBJ1-6,TRBV4-1
CASSAVTGGREKLFF,TRBJ1-4,TRBV9
CASSRPHNYGYTF,TRBJ1-2,TRBV12-3/TRBV12-4
CASSQVGAEDEQYF,TRBJ2-7,TRBV14
CASSQRTGGEKLFF,TRBJ1-4,TRBV14
CASSKGPNADEQYF,TRBJ2-7,TRBV19
CASSQRTGPYNEQFF,TRBJ2-1,TRBV5-8
CASSFASETYEQYF,TRBJ2-7,TRBV5-1
CASTFTPTSGRGNEQFF,TRBJ2-1,TRBV28
CASQRGARDNSPLHF,TRBJ1-6,TRBV2
CAWATGGNSPLHF,TRBJ1-6,TRBV30
CASSGTGQGNYEQYF,TRBJ2-7,TRBV5-4
CASSLTSLLYF,TRBJ2-5,TRBV5-6
CAWRMTGGYTF,TRBJ1-2,TRBV30
CASSLSLAGAQARVF,TRBJ2-1,TRBV27
CASSLGGTSGNYEQYF,TRBJ2-7,TRBV5-1
CSVEGVPGQGTYEQYF,TRBJ2-7,TRBV29-1
CSVVGQGNTEAFF,TRBJ1-1,TRBV29-1
CSAGEQYF,TRBJ2-7,TRBV20-1
CASSLDRGGTGTQYF,TRBJ2-3,TRBV27
CAWSDYRDRGKAFF,TRBJ1-1,TRBV30
CASSLPIWGEAYEQYF,TRBJ2-7,TRBV7-8
CASSQGQINSPLHF,TRBJ1-6,TRBV28
CASGIGQPYGYTF,TRBJ1-2,TRBV7-9